Shown below are 12 T cell receptor beta chains from a single sample sequenced in a study of response to subunit inactivated influenza vaccine. Each CDR3 protein gets one entry after TCRdb re-called the RT-PCR reads with MiXCR. The sample has hundreds of thousands of distinct CDR3 sequences, approximately 15% seen once; the top ten hold approximately 10%. The material sequenced was PBMCs from blood, taken about 13 days after vaccination. Receptor source: a man aged 45-65 years who received an inactivated influenza vaccine.

This clonotype has more than one count but fewer than ten. This chain uses TRBV7-2 with TRBJ1-5, with TRBD1 matching 8 bases. The germline V gene encodes CDR1 SGHTA and CDR2 FQGNSA. This CDR3 is built from 16 residues. V shed 5 bases, J shed 3 bases, and the junction held 9 bases outside the gene matches. The CDR3 spells CASSPQGAHYNQPQHF. The CDR3 DNA sequence: TGTGCCAGCAGCCCGCAGGGGGCCCATTACAATCAGCCCCAGCATTTT.

This clonotype was seen a few times. This chain links TRBV10-3 with TRBJ1-4, with a possible D match to TRBD1 (6 bases). Germline V lookup: CDR1 ENHRY, CDR2 SYGVKD. V was clipped by 10 bases and J by 4 bases, with 19 bases between them. The CDR3 is made up of 15 amino acids. CDR3 amino acids: CATTLGGGGNEKLFF. CDR3 bases: TGTGCCACGACGTTGGGGGGAGGGGGTAATGAAAAACTGTTTTTT.

The gene calls are TRBV5-6 and TRBJ2-2, with D possibly matching TRBD2 (6 bases). There are 17 residues in the CDR3. Trimming removed 4 bases at V and 7 bases at J, with 23 bases between. Germline assignment: CDR1 SGHDT and CDR2 YYEEEE. CDR3 bases: TGTGCCAGCAGCGGGACGACTCGGGGGAGCAAAGGCGGGGAGCTGTTTTTT. Amino acids: CASSGTTRGSKGGELFF.

A note on this clonotype: The junction departs from germline at one end; a sequencing error may be responsible. The CDR3 DNA reads as TGTGCCAGCAGTTATCTTTTAGGGCACCTCAAGACTGGAAACACTATATATTTT. Amino acid sequence: CASSYLLGHLKTGNTIYF. This rearrangement joins TRBV6-5 to TRBJ1-3, with unresolved D. CDR3 length: 18 residues. Per germline, CDR1 MNHEY and CDR2 SVGAGI.

The rearrangement uses TRBV28 and TRBJ2-7; 8 bases line up with TRBD1. There are 16 residues in the CDR3. With V trimmed by 4 bases and J by 0 bases, 8 bases remained unmatched. Looked up from germline, CDR1 is MDHEN and CDR2 is SYDVKM. CDR3 sequence (DNA): TGTGCCAGCAGTTCCCAGGACAGGGCTAGCTCCTACGAGCAGTACTTC. This encodes CASSSQDRASSYEQYF.

There are a few counts of this clonotype. The rearrangement uses TRBV12-3 or TRBV12-4 and TRBJ1-2, with a possible D match to TRBD1 (5 bases). Trimming removed 2 bases from V and 10 bases from J, with 11 bases in between. The CDR3 has 12 amino acids. The CDR3 sequence is CASSLSGGDYTF. CDR3 DNA sequence: TGTGCCAGCAGTTTAAGCGGGGGAGACTACACCTTC.

This chain links TRBV29-1 with TRBJ2-7; TRBD2 matches 10 bases. From germline, CDR1 is SQVTM and CDR2 ANQGSEA. CDR3 length: 13 residues. V lost 2 bases and J lost 4; bases outside the gene matches: 2. This CDR3 reads CSVELAGVYEQYF. CDR3 nucleotide sequence: TGCAGCGTTGAACTAGCGGGAGTTTACGAGCAGTACTTC.

The J gene is TRBJ2-1, the V gene TRBV3-1; 11 bases map to TRBD2. The germline V gene has CDR1 LGHDT and CDR2 YNNKEL (reference sequence). Trimming removed 5 bases from V and 7 bases from J; junction bases left unmatched: 10. CDR3 size: 16 residues. The CDR3 DNA follows: TGTGCCAGCAGCGGAACCGGGACTAGCGGCCGAAATGAGCAGTTCTTC. This gives the protein CASSGTGTSGRNEQFF.

The chain combines TRBV5-1 with TRBJ2-2, with 8 bases identical to TRBD2. This CDR3 contains 17 residues. The germline V gene encodes CDR1 SGHRS and CDR2 YFSETQ. The junction had 9 bases not matched to a gene; V was cut back by 0 bases and J by 5 bases. For the CDR3, the DNA is TGCGCCAGCAGCTTGGACGGGGGGGCCCCGGTGACCGGGGAGCTGTTTTTT. This translates into CASSLDGGAPVTGELFF.

This clonotype was counted once. V is TRBV12-3 or TRBV12-4 and J is TRBJ2-7, with 9 bases fitting TRBD1. CDR3 length: 14 amino acids. Unmatched junction bases numbered 7, after V lost 3 bases and J lost 7 bases. CDR3 loop: CASSFATGGAEQYF. The CDR3 region has the DNA TGTGCCAGCAGTTTCGCGACAGGGGGTGCGGAGCAGTACTTC.

The sample holds a few counts of this clonotype. The rearrangement uses TRBV7-9 and TRBJ1-1; 8 bases are a match to TRBD1. Looked up from germline, CDR1 is SEHNR and CDR2 is FQNEAQ (reference sequence). The ends lost 10 bases at V and 8 bases at J; junction bases unmatched: 3. This CDR3 contains 10 residues. The CDR3 sequence is CAIGDREAFF. The DNA of the CDR3 is TGTGCCATCGGGGACAGGGAAGCTTTCTTT.

The chain joins TRBV7-2 to TRBJ2-7, with 11 nucleotides matching TRBD2. J was trimmed by 6 bases and V by 5 bases; bases with no gene match: 6. CDR3 length: 14 amino acids. Germline V lookup: CDR1 SGHTA, CDR2 FQGNSA. The chain's CDR3 is CASSQTSGVFEQYF. The CDR3 nucleotides read TGTGCCAGCAGCCAGACTAGCGGGGTCTTCGAGCAGTACTTC.